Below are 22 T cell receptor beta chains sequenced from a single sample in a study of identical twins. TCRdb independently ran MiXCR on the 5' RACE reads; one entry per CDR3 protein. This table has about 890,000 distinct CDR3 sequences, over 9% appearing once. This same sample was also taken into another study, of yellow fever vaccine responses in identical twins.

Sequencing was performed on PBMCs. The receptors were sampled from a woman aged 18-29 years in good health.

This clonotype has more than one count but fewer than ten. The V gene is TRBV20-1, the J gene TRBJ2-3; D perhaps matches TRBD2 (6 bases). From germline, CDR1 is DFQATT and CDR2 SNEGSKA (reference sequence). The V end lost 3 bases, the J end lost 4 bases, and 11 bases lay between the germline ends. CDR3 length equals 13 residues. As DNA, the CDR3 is TGCAGTGCTAGGACTAGTGGCCCAGATACGCAGTATTTT. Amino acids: CSARTSGPDTQYF.

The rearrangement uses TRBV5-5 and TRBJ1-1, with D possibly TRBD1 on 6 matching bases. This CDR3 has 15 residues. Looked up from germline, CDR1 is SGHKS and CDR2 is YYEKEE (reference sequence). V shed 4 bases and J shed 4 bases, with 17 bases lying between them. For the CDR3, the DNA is TGTGCCAGCAGCAGGGGTTGGGGGCGTGTCACTGAAGCTTTCTTT. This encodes CASSRGWGRVTEAFF.

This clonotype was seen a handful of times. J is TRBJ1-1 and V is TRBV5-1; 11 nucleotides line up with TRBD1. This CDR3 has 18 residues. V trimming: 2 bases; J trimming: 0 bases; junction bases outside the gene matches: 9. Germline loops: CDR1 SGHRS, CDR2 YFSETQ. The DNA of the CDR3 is TGCGCCAGCAGCTTCACGGGACAGGGGGTTTTGTTGAACACTGAAGCTTTCTTT. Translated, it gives CASSFTGQGVLLNTEAFF.

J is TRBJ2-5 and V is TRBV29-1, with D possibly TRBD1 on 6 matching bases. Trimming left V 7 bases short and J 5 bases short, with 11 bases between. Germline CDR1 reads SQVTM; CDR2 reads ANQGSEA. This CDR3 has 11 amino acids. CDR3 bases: TGCAGCGCGGACAGACTGGAGACCCAGTACTTC. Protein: CSADRLETQYF.

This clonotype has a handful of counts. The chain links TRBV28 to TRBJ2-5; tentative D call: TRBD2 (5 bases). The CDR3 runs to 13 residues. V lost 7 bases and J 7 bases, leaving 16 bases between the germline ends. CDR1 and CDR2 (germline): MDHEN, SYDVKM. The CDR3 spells CASIEGFSRTQYF. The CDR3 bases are TGTGCCAGCATAGAGGGTTTCTCAAGGACCCAGTACTTC.

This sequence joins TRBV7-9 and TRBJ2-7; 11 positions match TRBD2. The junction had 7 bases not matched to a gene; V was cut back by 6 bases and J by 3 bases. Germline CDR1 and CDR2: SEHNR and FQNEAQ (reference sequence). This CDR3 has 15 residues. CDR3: CASSAGGTSGYEQYF. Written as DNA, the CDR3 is TGTGCCAGCAGTGCCGGGGGGACTAGCGGCTACGAGCAGTACTTC.

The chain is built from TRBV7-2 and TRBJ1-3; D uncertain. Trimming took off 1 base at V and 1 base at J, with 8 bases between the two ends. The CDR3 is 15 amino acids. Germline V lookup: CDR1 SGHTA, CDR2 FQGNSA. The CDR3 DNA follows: TGTGCCAGCAGCTTAGTAGGGATATCTGGAAACACCATATATTTT. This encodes CASSLVGISGNTIYF.

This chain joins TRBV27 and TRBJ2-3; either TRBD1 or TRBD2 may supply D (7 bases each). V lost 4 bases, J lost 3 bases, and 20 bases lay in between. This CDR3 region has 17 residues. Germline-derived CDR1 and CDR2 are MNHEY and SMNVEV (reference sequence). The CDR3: CASSSSSTGRVTDTQYF. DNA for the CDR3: TGTGCCAGCAGTTCCAGTTCGACAGGGAGGGTTACAGATACGCAGTATTTT.

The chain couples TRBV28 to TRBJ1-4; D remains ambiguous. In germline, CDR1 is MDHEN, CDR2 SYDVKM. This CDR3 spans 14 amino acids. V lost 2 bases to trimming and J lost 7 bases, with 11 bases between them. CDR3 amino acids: CASSLQGPIEKLFF. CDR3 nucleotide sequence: TGTGCCAGCAGTTTACAAGGCCCCATTGAAAAACTGTTTTTT.

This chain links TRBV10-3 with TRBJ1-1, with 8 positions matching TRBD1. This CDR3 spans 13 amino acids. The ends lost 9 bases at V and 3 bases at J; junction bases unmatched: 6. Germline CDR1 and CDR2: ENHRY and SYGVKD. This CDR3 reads CAIQGERDTEAFF. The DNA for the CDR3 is TGTGCCATACAGGGGGAGCGGGACACTGAAGCTTTCTTT.

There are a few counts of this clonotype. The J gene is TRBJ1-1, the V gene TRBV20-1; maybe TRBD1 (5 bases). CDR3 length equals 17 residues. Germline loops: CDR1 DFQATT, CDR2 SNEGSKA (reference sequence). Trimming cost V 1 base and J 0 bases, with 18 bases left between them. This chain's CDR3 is CSARGPTGGSMNTEAFF. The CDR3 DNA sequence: TGCAGTGCTAGAGGTCCAACGGGGGGGTCGATGAACACTGAAGCTTTCTTT.

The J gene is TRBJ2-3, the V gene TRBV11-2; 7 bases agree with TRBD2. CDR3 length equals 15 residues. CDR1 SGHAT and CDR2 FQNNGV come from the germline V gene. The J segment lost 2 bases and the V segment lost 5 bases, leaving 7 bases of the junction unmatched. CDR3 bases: TGTGCCAGCAGCCCACGAGCGGGATCCACAGATACGCAGTATTTT. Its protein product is CASSPRAGSTDTQYF.

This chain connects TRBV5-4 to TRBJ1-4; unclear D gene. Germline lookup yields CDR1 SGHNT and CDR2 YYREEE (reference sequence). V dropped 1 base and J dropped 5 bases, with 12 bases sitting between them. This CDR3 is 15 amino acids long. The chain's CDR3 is CASSLFGTQNEKLFF. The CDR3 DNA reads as TGTGCCAGCAGCTTGTTTGGCACCCAGAATGAAAAACTGTTTTTT.

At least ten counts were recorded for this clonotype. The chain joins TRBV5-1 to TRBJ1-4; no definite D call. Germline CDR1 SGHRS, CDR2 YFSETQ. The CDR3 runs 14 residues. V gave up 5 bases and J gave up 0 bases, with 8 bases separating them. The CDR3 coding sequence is TGCGCCAGCAGTCGGACTGCAACTAATGAAAAACTGTTTTTT. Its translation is CASSRTATNEKLFF.

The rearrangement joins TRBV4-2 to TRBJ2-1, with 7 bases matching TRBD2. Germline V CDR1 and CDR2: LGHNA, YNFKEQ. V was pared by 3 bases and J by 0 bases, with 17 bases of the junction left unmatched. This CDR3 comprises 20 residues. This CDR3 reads CASSHDSGVGGWSSYNEQFF. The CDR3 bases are TGTGCCAGCAGCCATGATTCGGGGGTGGGGGGGTGGAGCTCCTACAATGAGCAGTTCTTC.

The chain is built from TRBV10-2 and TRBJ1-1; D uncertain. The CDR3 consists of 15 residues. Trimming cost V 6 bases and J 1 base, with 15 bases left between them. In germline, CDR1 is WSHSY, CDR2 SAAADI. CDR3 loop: CASRGGPGGNTEAFF. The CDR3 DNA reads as TGCGCCAGCAGGGGCGGTCCCGGCGGGAACACTGAAGCTTTCTTT.

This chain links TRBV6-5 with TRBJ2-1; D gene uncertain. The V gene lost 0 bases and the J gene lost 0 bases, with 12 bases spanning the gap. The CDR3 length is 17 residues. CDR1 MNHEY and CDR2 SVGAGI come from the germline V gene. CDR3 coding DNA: TGTGCCAGCAGTTACTCGTCCACACCGAGCTCCTACAATGAGCAGTTCTTC. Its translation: CASSYSSTPSSYNEQFF.

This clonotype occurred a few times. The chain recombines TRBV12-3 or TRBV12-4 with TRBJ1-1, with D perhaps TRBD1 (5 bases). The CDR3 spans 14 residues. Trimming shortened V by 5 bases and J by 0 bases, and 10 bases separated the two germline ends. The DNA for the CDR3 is TGTGCCAGCAGTACGACAGTCATGAACACTGAAGCTTTCTTT. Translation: CASSTTVMNTEAFF.

The CDR3 DNA reads as TGCGCCAGCAGCTTGGTGCGGGGGATGAGTACTGAAGCTTTCTTT. Translated: CASSLVRGMSTEAFF. The chain couples TRBV5-1 to TRBJ1-1, with TRBD1 as a possible D gene (5 bases). Trimming took 0 bases from V and 5 from J, leaving 14 bases between them. The length of the CDR3 is 15 residues. Germline CDR1 reads SGHRS; CDR2 reads YFSETQ.

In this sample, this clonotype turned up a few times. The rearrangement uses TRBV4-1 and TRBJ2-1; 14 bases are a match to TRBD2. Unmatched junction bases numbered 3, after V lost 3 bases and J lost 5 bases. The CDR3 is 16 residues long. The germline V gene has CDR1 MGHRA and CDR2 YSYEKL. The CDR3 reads CASSHGGLAGDNEQFF. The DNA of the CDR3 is TGCGCCAGCAGCCATGGGGGACTAGCGGGGGACAATGAGCAGTTCTTC.

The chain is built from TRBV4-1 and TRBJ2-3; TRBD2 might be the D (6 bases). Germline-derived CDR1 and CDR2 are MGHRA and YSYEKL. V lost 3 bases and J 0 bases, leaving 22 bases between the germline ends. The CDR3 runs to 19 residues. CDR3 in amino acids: CASSQAAPGAPSSTDTQYF. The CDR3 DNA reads TGCGCCAGCAGCCAGGCCGCTCCGGGAGCGCCGTCTAGCACAGATACGCAGTATTTT.

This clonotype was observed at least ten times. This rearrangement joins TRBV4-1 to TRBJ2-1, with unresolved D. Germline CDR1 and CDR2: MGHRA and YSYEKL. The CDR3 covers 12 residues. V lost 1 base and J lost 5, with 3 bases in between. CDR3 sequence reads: CASSQGDNEQFF. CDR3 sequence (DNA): TGCGCCAGCAGCCAAGGCGACAATGAGCAGTTCTTC.